The rows below give T cell receptor beta chains drawn from one sample of a study of T cell repertoires in cytomegalovirus infection. One entry per CDR3 protein results from TCRdb running MiXCR on the reads. In the table there are around 750,000 distinct CDR3 sequences, 32% of which are singletons. These receptors lack a known antigen. The sequenced sample was cultured CD8+ T cells from PBMCs, obtained from culture after CMV antigen stimulation. These receptors were collected from a human donor in good health (CMV status not recorded). Some clones in this sample may be carry-over from other donors' samples. Each CDR3 is given with its conserved first and last residue.

cdr3_length j_call v_call cdr3_aa
15 TRBJ1-4 TRBV6-1 CASTQTVATNEKLFF
14 TRBJ1-2 TRBV27 CASSGTPRHVGYTF
17 TRBJ1-2 TRBV9 CASSASPGTGPNYGYTF
15 TRBJ1-4 TRBV7-6 CASSPFAGGNEKLFF
13 TRBJ1-2 TRBV2 CASVRESNYGYTF
18 TRBJ1-1 TRBV7-2 CASSLGARLRGVGTEAFF
18 TRBJ2-1 TRBV7-8 CASSRGNGGAVSYNEQFF
15 TRBJ2-5 TRBV6-2/TRBV6-3 CASSLGTATQETQYF
16 TRBJ2-1 TRBV13 CASSPPGLAGRGEQFF
15 TRBJ2-3 TRBV12-3/TRBV12-4 CASTIGLSSTDTQYF
13 TRBJ1-5 TRBV6-2/TRBV6-3 CASKPGPNQPQHF
14 TRBJ1-5 TRBV7-8 CASSLAGVHQPQHF
14 TRBJ1-2 TRBV10-3 CAIGPPSGVGGYTF